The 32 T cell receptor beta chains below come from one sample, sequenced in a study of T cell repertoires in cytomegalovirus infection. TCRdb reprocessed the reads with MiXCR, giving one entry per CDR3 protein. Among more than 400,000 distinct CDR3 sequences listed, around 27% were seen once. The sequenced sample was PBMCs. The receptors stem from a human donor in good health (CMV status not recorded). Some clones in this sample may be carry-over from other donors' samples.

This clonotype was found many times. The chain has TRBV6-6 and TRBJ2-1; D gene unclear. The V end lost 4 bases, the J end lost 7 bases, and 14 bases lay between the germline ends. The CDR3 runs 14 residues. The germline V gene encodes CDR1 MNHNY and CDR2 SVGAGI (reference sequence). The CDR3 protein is CASSSEPPGNEQFF. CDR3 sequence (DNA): TGTGCCAGCAGTTCTGAACCACCCGGGAATGAGCAGTTCTTC.

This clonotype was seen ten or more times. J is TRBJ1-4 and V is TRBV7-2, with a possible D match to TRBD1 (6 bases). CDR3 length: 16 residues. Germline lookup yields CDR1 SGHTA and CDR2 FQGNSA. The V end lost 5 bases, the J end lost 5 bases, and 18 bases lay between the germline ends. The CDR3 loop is CASSLREGGYNEKLFF. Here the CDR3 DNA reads TGTGCCAGCAGCCTCAGGGAAGGGGGGTACAATGAAAAACTGTTTTTT. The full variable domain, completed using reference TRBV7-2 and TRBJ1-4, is GAGVSQSPSNKVTEKGKDVELRCDPISGHTALYWYRQSLGQGLEFLIYFQGNSAPDKSGLPSDRFSAERTGGSVSTLTIQRTQQEDSAVYLCASSLREGGYNEKLFFGSGTQLSVL.

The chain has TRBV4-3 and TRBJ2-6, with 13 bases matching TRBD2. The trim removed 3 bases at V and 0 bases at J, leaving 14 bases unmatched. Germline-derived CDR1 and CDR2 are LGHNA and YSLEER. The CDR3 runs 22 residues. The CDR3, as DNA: TGCGCCAGCAGCCAGGTGGGACTAGCGGGAAGGACTACTACCTCTGGGGCCAACGTCCTGACTTTC. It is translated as CASSQVGLAGRTTTSGANVLTF.

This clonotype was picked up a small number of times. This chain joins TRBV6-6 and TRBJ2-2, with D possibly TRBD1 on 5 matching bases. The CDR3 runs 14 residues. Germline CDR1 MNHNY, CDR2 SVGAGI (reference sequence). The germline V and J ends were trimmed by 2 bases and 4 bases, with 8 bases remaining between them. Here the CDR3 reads CASSYAGITGELFF. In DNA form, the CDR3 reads TGTGCCAGCAGTTACGCAGGGATCACCGGGGAGCTGTTTTTT.

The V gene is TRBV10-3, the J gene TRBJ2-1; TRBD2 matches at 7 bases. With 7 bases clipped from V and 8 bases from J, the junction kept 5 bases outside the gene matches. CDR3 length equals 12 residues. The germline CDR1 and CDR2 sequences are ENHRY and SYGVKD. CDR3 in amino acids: CAINKAGYEQFF. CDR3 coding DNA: TGTGCCATCAACAAAGCGGGGTATGAGCAGTTCTTC.

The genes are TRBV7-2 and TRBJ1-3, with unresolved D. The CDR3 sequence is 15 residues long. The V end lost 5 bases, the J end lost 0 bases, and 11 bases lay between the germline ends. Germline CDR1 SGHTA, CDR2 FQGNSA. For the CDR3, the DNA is TGTGCCAGCAGCATCCCAGTACCCTCTGGAAACACCATATATTTT. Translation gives CASSIPVPSGNTIYF. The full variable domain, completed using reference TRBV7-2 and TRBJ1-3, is GAGVSQSPSNKVTEKGKDVELRCDPISGHTALYWYRQSLGQGLEFLIYFQGNSAPDKSGLPSDRFSAERTGGSVSTLTIQRTQQEDSAVYLCASSIPVPSGNTIYFGEGSWLTVV.

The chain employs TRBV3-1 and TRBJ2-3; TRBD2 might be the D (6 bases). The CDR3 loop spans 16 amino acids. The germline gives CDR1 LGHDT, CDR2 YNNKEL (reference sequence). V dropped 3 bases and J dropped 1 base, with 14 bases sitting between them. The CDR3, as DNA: TGTGCCAGCAGCCATTTTTACGGGAGTGGCACAGATACGCAGTATTTT. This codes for CASSHFYGSGTDTQYF.

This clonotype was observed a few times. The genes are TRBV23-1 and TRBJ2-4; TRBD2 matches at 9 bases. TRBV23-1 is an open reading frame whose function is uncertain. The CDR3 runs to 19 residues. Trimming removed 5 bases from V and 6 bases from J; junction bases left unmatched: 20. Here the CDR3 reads CASSLLGQPGLAFGNIQYF. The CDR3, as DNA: TGCGCCAGCAGTTTACTGGGACAACCGGGACTAGCCTTTGGAAACATTCAGTACTTC.

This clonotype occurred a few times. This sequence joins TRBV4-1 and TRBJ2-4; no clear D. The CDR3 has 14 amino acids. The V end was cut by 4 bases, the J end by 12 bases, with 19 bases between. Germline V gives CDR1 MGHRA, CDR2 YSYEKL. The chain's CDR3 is CASSPLRPDEAQYF. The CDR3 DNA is TGCGCCAGCAGCCCCCTCAGGCCTGACGAAGCTCAGTACTTC.

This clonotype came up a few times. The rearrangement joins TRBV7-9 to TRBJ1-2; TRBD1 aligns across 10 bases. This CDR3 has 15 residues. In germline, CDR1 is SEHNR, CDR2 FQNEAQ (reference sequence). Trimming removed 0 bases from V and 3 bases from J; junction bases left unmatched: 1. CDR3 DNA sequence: TGTGCCAGCAGCTTAGCCGGGACAGGGGACTATGGCTACACCTTC. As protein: CASSLAGTGDYGYTF.

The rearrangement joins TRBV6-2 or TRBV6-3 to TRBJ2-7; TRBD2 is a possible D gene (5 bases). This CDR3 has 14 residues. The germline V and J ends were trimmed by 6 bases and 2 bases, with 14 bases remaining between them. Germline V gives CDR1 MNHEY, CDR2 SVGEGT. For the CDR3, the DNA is TGTGCCAGCAGCACCCCGAGCGGCACCTACGAGCAGTACGTC. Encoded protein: CASSTPSGTYEQYV.

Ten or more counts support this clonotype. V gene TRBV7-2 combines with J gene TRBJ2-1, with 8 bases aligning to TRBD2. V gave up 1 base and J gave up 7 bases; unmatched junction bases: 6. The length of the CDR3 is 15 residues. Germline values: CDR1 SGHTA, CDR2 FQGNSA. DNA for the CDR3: TGTGCCAGCAGCTTAGGAGCGGGAGTGAGTAATGAGCAGTTCTTC. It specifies CASSLGAGVSNEQFF.

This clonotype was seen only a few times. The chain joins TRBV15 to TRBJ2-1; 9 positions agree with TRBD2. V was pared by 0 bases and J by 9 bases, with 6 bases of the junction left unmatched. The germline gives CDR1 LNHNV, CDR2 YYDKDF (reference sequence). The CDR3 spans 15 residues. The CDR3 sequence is CATSREKPGLAEQFF. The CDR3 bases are TGTGCCACCAGCAGAGAAAAACCGGGACTAGCTGAGCAGTTCTTC.

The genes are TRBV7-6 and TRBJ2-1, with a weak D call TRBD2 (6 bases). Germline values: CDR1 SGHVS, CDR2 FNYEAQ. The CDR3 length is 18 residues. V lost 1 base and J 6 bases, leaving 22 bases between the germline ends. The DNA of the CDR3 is TGTGCCAGCAGCTTAGATACGAGAGCGGGCCCAGGAGGCAATGAGCAGTTCTTC. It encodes CASSLDTRAGPGGNEQFF. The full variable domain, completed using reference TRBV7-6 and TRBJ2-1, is GAGVSQSPRYKVTKRGQDVALRCDPISGHVSLYWYRQALGQGPEFLTYFNYEAQQDKSGLPNDRFSAERPEGSISTLTIQRTEQRDSAMYRCASSLDTRAGPGGNEQFFGPGTRLTVL.

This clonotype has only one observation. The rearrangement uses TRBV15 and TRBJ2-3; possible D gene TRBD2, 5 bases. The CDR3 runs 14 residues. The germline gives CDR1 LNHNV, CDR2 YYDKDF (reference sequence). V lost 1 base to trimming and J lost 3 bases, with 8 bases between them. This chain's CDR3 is CATSRGTGTDTQYF. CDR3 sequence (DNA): TGTGCCACCAGCAGAGGAACGGGAACAGATACGCAGTATTTT.

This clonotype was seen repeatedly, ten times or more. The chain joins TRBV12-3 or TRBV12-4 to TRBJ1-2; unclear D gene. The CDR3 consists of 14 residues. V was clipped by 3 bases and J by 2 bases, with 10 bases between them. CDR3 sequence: CASSFPGSNYGYTF. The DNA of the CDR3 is TGTGCCAGCAGTTTTCCAGGTTCCAACTATGGCTACACCTTC.

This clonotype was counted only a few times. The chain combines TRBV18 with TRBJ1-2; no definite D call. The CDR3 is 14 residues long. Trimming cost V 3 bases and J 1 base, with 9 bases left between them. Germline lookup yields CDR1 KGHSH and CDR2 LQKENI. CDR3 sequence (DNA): TGTGCCAGCTCACCTTCAGTCCTTAACTATGGCTACACCTTC. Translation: CASSPSVLNYGYTF. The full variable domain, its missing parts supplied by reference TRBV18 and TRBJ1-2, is NAGVMQNPRHLVRRRGQEARLRCSPMKGHSHVYWYRQLPEEGLKFMVYLQKENIIDESGMPKERFSAEFPKEGPSILRIQQVVRGDSAAYFCASSPSVLNYGYTFGSGTRLTVV.

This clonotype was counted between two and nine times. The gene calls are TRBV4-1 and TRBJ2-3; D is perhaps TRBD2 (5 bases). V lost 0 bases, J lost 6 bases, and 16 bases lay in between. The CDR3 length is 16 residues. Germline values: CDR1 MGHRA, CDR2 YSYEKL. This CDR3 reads CASSQDPLSERDTQYF. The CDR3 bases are TGCGCCAGCAGCCAAGATCCCCTCTCTGAGCGGGATACGCAGTATTTT.

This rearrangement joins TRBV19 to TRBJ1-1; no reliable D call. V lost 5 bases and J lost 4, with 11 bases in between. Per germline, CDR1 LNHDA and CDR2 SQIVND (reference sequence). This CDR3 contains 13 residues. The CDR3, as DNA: TGTGCCAGTAGTTCAGCCGGGAGCACTGAAGCTTTCTTT. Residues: CASSSAGSTEAFF.

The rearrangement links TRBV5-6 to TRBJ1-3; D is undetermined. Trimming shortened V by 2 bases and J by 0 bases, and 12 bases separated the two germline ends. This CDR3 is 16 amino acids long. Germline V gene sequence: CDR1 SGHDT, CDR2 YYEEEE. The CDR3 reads CASSFRHTYSGNTIYF. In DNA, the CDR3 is TGTGCCAGCAGCTTTCGGCACACATACTCTGGAAACACCATATATTTT.

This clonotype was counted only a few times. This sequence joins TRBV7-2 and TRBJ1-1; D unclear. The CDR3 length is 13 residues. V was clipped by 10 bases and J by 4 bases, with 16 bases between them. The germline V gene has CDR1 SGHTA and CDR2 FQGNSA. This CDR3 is CATSLIGGTEAFF. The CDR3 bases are TGTGCCACAAGCTTAATAGGTGGCACTGAAGCTTTCTTT. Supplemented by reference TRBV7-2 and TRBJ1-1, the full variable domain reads GAGVSQSPSNKVTEKGKDVELRCDPISGHTALYWYRQSLGQGLEFLIYFQGNSAPDKSGLPSDRFSAERTGGSVSTLTIQRTQQEDSAVYLCATSLIGGTEAFFGQGTRLTVV.

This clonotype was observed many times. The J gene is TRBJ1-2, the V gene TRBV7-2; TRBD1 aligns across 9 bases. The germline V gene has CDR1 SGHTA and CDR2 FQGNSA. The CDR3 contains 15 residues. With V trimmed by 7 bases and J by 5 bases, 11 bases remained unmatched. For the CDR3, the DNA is TGTGCCAGCACCCGGACAGGGGAGCGAGAATATGGCTACACCTTC. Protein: CASTRTGEREYGYTF.

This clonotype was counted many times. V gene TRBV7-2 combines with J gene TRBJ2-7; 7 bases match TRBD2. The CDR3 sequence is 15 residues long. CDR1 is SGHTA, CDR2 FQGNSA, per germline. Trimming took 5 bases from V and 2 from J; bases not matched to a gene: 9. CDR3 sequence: CASSGTGGIPYEQYF. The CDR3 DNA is TGTGCCAGCAGCGGAACCGGGGGGATTCCCTACGAGCAGTACTTC.

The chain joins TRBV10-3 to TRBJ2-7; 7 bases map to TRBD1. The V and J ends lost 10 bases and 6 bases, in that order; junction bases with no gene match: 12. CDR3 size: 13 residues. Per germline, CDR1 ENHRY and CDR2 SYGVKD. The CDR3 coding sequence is TGTGCCACCACTTCGACAGGGCTCGGCGAGCAGTACGTC. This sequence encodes CATTSTGLGEQYV.

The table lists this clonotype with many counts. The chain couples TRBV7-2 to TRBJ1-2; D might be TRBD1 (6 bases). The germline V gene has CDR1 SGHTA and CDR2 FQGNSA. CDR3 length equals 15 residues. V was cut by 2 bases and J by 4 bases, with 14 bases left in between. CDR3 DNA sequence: TGTGCCAGCAGCTTATCCAGGGGTTTCGGCTATGGCTACACCTTC. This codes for CASSLSRGFGYGYTF.

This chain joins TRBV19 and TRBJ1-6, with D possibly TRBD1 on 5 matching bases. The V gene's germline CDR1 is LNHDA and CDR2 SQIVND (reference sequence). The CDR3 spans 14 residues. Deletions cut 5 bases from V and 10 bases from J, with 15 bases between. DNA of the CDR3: TGTGCCAGTAGTTCGGACATAAAGTGGTCACCCCTCCACTTT. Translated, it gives CASSSDIKWSPLHF.

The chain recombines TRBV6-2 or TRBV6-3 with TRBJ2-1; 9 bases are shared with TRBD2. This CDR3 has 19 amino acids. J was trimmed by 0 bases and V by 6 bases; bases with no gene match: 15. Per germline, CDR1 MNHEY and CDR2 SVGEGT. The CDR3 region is CASSKSTRAGGSSYNEQFF. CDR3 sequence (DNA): TGTGCCAGCAGCAAGTCTACCAGAGCGGGAGGAAGCTCCTACAATGAGCAGTTCTTC.

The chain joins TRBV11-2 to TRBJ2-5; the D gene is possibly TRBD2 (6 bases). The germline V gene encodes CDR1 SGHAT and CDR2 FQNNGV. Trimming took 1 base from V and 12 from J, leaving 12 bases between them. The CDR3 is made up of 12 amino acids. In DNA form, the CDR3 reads TGTGCCAGCAGCTTAGGGGGGGTTAGCGAGTACTTC. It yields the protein CASSLGGVSEYF.

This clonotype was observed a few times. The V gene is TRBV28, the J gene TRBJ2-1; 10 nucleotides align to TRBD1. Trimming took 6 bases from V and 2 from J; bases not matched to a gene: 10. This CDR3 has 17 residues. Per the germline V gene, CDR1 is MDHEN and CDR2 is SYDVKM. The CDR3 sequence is CASSPATGTGAYNEQFF. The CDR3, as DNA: TGTGCCAGCAGCCCAGCTACCGGGACAGGGGCCTACAATGAGCAGTTCTTC.

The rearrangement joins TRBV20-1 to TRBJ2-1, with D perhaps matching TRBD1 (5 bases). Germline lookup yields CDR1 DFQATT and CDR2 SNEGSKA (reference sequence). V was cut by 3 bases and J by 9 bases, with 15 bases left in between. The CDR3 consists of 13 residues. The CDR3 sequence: CSARGRALSEQFF. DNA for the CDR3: TGCAGTGCTAGGGGCAGGGCGTTATCTGAGCAGTTCTTC.

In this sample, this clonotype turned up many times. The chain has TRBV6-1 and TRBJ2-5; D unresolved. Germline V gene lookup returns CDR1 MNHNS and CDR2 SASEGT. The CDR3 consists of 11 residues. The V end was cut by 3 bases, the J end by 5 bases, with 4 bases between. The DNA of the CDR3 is TGTGCCAGCAGTGACGTGGAGACCCAGTACTTC. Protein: CASSDVETQYF.

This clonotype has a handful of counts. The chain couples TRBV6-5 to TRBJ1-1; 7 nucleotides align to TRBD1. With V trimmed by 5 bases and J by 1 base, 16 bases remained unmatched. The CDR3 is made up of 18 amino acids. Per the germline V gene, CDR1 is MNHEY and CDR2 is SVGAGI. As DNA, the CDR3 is TGTGCCAGCAGTCCGCGGAGAGGGGTCGGACAGGCGAACACTGAAGCTTTCTTT. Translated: CASSPRRGVGQANTEAFF.